This TCR beta chain is from a study of cytomegalovirus exposure and HLA in healthy donors. Both 60 Vbeta primers and 13 Jbeta primers went into the PCR. Some clones are missing from TCRdb's copy, which holds only in-frame ones; the method was immunoSEQ multiplex PCR. Among hundreds of thousands of clones, around 80% were seen once, and the ten largest hold approximately 0.62%. The length of the CDR3 is 15 residues. V gave up 3 bases and J gave up 1 base, with 12 bases separating them. The V gene's germline CDR1 is MNHNS and CDR2 SASEGT. The chain combines TRBV6-1 with TRBJ2-5; D is perhaps TRBD2 (5 bases). This receptor was taken from a woman in her 40s in good health and CMV-seronegative. The sequenced material came from PBMCs. The DNA of the CDR3 is TGTGCCAGCAGTGATCGAGGGTCTAGCCAAGAGACCCAGTACTTC. This gives the protein CASSDRGSSQETQYF.